This T cell receptor (beta chain) is from a study of molecular identifiers for immune sequencing clone quantification. Study-wide context: In replicates, the authors split RNA from around 20,000 or 100,000 naive CD8 cells five ways and sequenced four.

Every naive CD8 library was made from between about 17,000 and 1,100,000 sorted cells with 10%, 30% or 50% RNA. With listed TCR primers and previously described methods, bulk TCR libraries were prepared. From the PCR reads, TCRdb called clonotypes with MiXCR, one entry per CDR3 protein. The sample lists tens of thousands of distinct CDR3 sequences, approximately 26% occurring once. This clonotype was recorded many times. V was pared by 0 bases and J by 5 bases, with 7 bases between. The CDR3 length is 14 residues. The germline CDR1 and CDR2 sequences are LGHNA and YSLEER. What was sequenced was naive CD8+ T cells from blood, with Jurkat cell RNA spiked in. Subset defined: FACS-sorted CD8+CD4-CCR7+CD45RA+ naive T cells. V gene TRBV4-3 combines with J gene TRBJ2-2, with D perhaps TRBD2 (5 bases). The receptor comes from a human donor in good health. Some libraries in this study had Jurkat cell RNA spiked in. CDR3 region: CASSQDPGTGELFF. CDR3 bases: TGCGCCAGCAGCCAAGATCCGGGGACCGGGGAGCTGTTTTTT.